Sequencing of this T cell receptor beta chain was carried out in a study of cytomegalovirus exposure and HLA in healthy donors. Use of 60 Vbeta and 13 Jbeta primers characterized the PCR. TCRdb's copy holds only in-frame clones and misses some; the assay was immunoSEQ multiplex PCR. The table includes under 200,000 clones, 70% to 80% detected once. V gave up 5 bases and J gave up 5 bases; unmatched junction bases: 9. The CDR3 runs 15 residues. Germline CDR1 and CDR2: SGHAT and FQDESV (reference sequence). The sequence came from a man in his thirties or forties in good health and CMV-seropositive. Sequencing input: PBMCs. This rearrangement joins TRBV11-1 to TRBJ2-5; 9 bases agree with TRBD1. This chain's CDR3 is CASSLLDRGGETQYF. The CDR3 region has the DNA TGTGCCAGCAGCCTCTTGGACAGGGGCGGCGAGACCCAGTACTTC.